The present T cell receptor (beta chain) was sequenced within a study of blood T cell repertoires in COVID-19. In the study overall: Italy, Spain and the United States were the sources of the convalescent and acute COVID-19 samples. T cells, B-cell-depleted T cells, or PBMCs supplied cDNA or gDNA.

Data came from immunoSEQ multiplex PCR; TCRdb stores just in-frame clones and leaves some out. The table includes around 280,000 clones, under 90% detected once. Germline lookup yields CDR1 MDHEN and CDR2 SYDVKM. The CDR3 contains 16 residues. The V end was cut by 6 bases, the J end by 0 bases, with 15 bases between. Sequencing used PBMCs or T cells enriched from blood (not recorded which). This TCR derives from a woman aged 40 to 49 who had recovered from COVID-19. The V gene is TRBV28, the J gene TRBJ1-3, with D perhaps TRBD1 (5 bases). DNA of the CDR3: TGTGCCAGCAGCCTGAGGCAGGGCTCCTCTGGAAACACCATATATTTT. It translates to CASSLRQGSSGNTIYF.